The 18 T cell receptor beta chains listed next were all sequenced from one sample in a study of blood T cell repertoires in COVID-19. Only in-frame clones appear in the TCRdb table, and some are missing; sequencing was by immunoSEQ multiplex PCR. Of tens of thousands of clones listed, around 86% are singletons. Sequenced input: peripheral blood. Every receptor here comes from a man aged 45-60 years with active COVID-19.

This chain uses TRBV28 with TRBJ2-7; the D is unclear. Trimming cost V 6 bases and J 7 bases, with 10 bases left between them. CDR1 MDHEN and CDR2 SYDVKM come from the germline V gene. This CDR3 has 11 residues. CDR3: CASSSSREQYF. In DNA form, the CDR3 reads TGTGCCAGCAGCTCCTCTAGGGAGCAGTACTTC.

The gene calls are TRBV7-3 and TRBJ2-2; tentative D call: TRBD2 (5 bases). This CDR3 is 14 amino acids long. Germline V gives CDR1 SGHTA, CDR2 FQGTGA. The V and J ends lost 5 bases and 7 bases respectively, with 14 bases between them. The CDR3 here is CASSPMPGVGELFF. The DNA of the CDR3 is TGTGCCAGCAGCCCGATGCCCGGGGTCGGGGAGCTGTTTTTT. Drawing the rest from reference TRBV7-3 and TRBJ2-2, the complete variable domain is GAGVSQTPSNKVTEKGKYVELRCDPISGHTALYWYRQSLGQGPEFLIYFQGTGAADDSGLPNDRFFAVRPEGSVSTLKIQRTERGDSAVYLCASSPMPGVGELFFGEGSRLTVL.

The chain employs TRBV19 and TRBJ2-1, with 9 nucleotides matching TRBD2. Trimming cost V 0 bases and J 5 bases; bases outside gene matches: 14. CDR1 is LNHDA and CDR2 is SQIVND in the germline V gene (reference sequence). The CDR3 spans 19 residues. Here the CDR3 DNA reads TGTGCCAGTAGTATAGAGCTCTGGTACACCGCGGGGGGGGACAATGAGCAGTTCTTC. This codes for CASSIELWYTAGGDNEQFF.

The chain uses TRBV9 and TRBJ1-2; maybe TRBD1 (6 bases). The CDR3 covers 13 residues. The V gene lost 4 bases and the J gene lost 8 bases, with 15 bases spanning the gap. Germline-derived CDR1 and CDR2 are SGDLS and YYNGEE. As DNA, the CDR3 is TGTGCCAGCAGCCCGGACAGCATCTCGGGCTACACCTTC. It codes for CASSPDSISGYTF.

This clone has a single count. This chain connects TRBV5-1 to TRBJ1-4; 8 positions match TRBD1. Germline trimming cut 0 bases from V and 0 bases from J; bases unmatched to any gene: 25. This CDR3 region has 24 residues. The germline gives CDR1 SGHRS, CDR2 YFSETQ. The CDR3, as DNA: TGCGCCAGCAGCTTGGAGGGAGACCGGGACAGGCATAGCGGACCCTTTGCAACTAATGAAAAACTGTTTTTT. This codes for CASSLEGDRDRHSGPFATNEKLFF.

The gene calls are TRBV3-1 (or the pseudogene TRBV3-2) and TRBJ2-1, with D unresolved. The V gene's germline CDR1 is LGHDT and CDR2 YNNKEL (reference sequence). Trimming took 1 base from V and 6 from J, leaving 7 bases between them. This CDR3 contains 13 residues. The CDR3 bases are TGTGCCAGCAGCCAAGGACTGTTCAATGAGCAGTTCTTC. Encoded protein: CASSQGLFNEQFF.

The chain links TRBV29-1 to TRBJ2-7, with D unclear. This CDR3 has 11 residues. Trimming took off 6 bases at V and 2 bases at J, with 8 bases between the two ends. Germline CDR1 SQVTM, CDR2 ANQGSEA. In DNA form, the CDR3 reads TGCAGCGTGACGGAGCCCTACGAGCAGTACTTC. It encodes CSVTEPYEQYF.

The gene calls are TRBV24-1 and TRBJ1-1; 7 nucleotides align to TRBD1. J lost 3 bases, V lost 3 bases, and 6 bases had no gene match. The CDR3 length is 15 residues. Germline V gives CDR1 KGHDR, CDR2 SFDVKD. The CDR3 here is CATSDSAGGDTEAFF. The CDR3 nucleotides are TGTGCCACCAGTGATAGCGCAGGGGGAGACACTGAAGCTTTCTTT.

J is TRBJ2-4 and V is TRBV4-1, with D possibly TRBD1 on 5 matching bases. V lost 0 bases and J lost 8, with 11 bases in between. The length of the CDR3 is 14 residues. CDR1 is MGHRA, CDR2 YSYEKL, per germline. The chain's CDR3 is CASSQDRAADIQYF. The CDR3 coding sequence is TGCGCCAGCAGCCAAGACAGGGCCGCCGACATTCAGTACTTC.

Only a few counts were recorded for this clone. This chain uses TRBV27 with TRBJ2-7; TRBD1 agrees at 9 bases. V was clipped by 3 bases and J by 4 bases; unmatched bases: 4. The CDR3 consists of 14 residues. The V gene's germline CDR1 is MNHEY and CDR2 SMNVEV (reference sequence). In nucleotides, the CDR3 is TGTGCCAGCAGTTTCTCACAGGGGGCTTACGAGCAGTACTTC. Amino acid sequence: CASSFSQGAYEQYF.

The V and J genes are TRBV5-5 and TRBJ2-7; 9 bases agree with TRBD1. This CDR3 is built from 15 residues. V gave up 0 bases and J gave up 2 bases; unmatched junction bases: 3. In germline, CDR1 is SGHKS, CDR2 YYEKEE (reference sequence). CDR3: CASSLEGTGTYEQYF. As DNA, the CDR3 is TGTGCCAGCAGCTTGGAAGGGACAGGGACCTACGAGCAGTACTTC.

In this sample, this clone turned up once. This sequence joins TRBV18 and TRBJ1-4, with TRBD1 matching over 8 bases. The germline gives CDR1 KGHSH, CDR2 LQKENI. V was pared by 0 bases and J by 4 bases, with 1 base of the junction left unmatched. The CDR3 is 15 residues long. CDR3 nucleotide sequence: TGTGCCAGCTCACCACCGACAGGGGTTAATGAAAAACTGTTTTTT. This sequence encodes CASSPPTGVNEKLFF.

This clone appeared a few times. The CDR3 region is CASSLGVQGVVYNSPLHF. CDR3 nucleotides: TGTGCCAGCAGCTTAGGTGTCCAGGGCGTTGTTTATAATTCACCCCTCCACTTT. J is TRBJ1-6 and V is TRBV7-8; weak D call: TRBD1 (5 bases). Trimming cost V 1 base and J 4 bases, with 17 bases left between them. The V gene's germline CDR1 is SGHVS and CDR2 FQNEAQ. This CDR3 is 18 amino acids long.

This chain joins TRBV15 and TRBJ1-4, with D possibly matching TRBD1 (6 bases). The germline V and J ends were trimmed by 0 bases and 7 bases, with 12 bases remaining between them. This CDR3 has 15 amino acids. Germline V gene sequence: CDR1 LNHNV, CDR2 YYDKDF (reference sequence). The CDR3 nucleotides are TGTGCCACCAGCAGAGAATTGGGGGCTAGTGAAAAACTGTTTTTT. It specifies CATSRELGASEKLFF. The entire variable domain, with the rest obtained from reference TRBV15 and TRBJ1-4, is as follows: DAMVIQNPRYQVTQFGKPVTLSCSQTLNHNVMYWYQQKSSQAPKLLFHYYDKDFNNEADTPDNFQSRRPNTSFCFLDIRSPGLGDTAMYLCATSRELGASEKLFFGSGTQLSVL.

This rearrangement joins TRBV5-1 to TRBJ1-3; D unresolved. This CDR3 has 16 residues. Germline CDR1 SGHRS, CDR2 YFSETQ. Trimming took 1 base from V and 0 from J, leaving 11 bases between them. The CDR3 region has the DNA TGCGCCAGCAGCTTGAACCAGTTTTTCTCTGGAAACACCATATATTTT. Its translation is CASSLNQFFSGNTIYF.

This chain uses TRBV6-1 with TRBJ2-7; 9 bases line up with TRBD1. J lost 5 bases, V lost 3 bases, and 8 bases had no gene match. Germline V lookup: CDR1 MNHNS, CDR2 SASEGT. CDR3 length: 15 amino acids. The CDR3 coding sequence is TGTGCCAGCAGTGACACCGGGACAGGGTACCACGAGCAGTACTTC. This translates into CASSDTGTGYHEQYF.

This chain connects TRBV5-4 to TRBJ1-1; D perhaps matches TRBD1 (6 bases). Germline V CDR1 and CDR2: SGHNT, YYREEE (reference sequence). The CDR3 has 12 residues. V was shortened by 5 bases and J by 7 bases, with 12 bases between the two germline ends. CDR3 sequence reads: CASRGPGDEAFF. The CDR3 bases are TGTGCCAGCAGGGGGCCAGGGGATGAAGCTTTCTTT.

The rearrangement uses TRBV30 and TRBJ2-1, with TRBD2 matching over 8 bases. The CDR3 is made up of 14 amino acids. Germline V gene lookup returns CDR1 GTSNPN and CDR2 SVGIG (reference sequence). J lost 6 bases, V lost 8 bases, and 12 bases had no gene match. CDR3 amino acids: CAEVRAGEANEQFF. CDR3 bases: TGTGCCGAAGTCCGAGCGGGAGAAGCCAATGAGCAGTTCTTC.